Listed here are 24 T cell receptor beta chains from one sample, sequenced in a study of T cells in narcolepsy. Some clones are missing from TCRdb's copy, which holds only in-frame ones; the method was immunoSEQ multiplex PCR. The data show more than 10,000 clones, with 85% to 95% seen just once and more than 0.95% held by the top ten. The sequenced material came from CD45RA- memory CD4+ T cells from PBMCs. The receptors derive from a human donor with narcolepsy.

This clone was seen just once. J is TRBJ2-1 and V is TRBV5-4; D may be TRBD2 (6 bases). The CDR3 is 17 residues long. The V gene's germline CDR1 is SGHNT and CDR2 YYREEE (reference sequence). The V gene lost 0 bases and the J gene lost 3 bases, with 16 bases spanning the gap. The CDR3 protein is CASSLALTSLDYNEQFF. The CDR3 DNA is TGTGCCAGCAGCTTGGCCCTGACTAGTTTAGACTACAATGAGCAGTTCTTC.

The chain employs TRBV18 and TRBJ2-7; D unclear. The CDR3 is made up of 14 amino acids. Germline-derived CDR1 and CDR2 are KGHSH and LQKENI. The V gene lost 3 bases and the J gene lost 3 bases, with 12 bases spanning the gap. The DNA of the CDR3 is TGTGCCAGCTCACCGGGAAGGAAAGACTACGAGCAGTACTTC. Its protein product is CASSPGRKDYEQYF.

This chain links TRBV11-2 with TRBJ2-5; D might be TRBD1 or TRBD2, each matching 5 bases. V was shortened by 3 bases and J by 1 base, with 18 bases between the two germline ends. The CDR3 has 17 residues. Per germline, CDR1 SGHAT and CDR2 FQNNGV. The CDR3 region has the DNA TGTGCCAGCAGCTTTAGGGCAGTACGGGGCTTCCAAGAGACCCAGTACTTC. It encodes CASSFRAVRGFQETQYF.

The chain couples TRBV11-3 to TRBJ1-3; D may be TRBD1 (5 bases). V shed 5 bases and J shed 4 bases, with 15 bases lying between them. CDR3 length: 15 amino acids. Germline V lookup: CDR1 SGHNT, CDR2 YENEEA. The CDR3 here is CASSQQFGDGNTIYF. The CDR3 region has the DNA TGTGCCAGCAGCCAACAGTTCGGGGACGGAAACACCATATATTTT.

The rearrangement uses TRBV7-9 and TRBJ2-3; tentatively, D is TRBD1 or TRBD2 (5 bases each). Trimming pared 2 bases from V and 4 bases from J, leaving 10 bases between. Germline values: CDR1 SEHNR, CDR2 FQNEAQ (reference sequence). This CDR3 has 14 amino acids. This chain's CDR3 is CASSLTGTADTQYF. The DNA of the CDR3 is TGTGCCAGCAGCTTAACGGGGACCGCAGATACGCAGTATTTT.

The V and J genes are TRBV20-1 and TRBJ2-5; no clear D gene. Germline loops: CDR1 DFQATT, CDR2 SNEGSKA (reference sequence). The CDR3 sequence is 11 residues long. V was trimmed by 4 bases and J by 1 base, leaving 4 bases between them. CDR3 nucleotide sequence: TGCAGTGCTACGGTCCAAGAGACCCAGTACTTC. Protein: CSATVQETQYF.

V and J are TRBV7-2 and TRBJ1-2; D is possibly TRBD1 (5 bases). There are 14 residues in the CDR3. In germline, CDR1 is SGHTA, CDR2 FQGNSA. V dropped 5 bases and J dropped 8 bases, with 18 bases sitting between them. The CDR3 bases are TGTGCCAGCAGCAACCTACTCGGGACGAAGGGCTACACCTTC. Translating gives CASSNLLGTKGYTF.

CDR3 loop: CASSSRMTSGRGDTQYF. In DNA form, the CDR3 reads TGCGCCAGCAGTTCTCGTATGACTAGCGGGAGGGGAGATACGCAGTATTTT. The V call is TRBV10-2, the J call TRBJ2-3; 14 nucleotides line up with TRBD2. CDR1 WSHSY and CDR2 SAAADI come from the germline V gene. V was pared by 5 bases and J by 5 bases, with 9 bases of the junction left unmatched. The CDR3 consists of 17 residues.

V gene TRBV18 combines with J gene TRBJ2-7; a possible D gene is TRBD1 (6 bases). Germline V gene sequence: CDR1 KGHSH, CDR2 LQKENI. The CDR3 length is 13 residues. Trimming shortened V by 3 bases and J by 2 bases, and 8 bases separated the two germline ends. The CDR3: CASSPGATYEQYF. The CDR3 DNA reads as TGTGCCAGCTCACCGGGGGCGACCTACGAGCAGTACTTC.

The chain is built from TRBV6-5 and TRBJ1-2; 11 nucleotides match TRBD1. The junction had 9 bases not matched to a gene; V was cut back by 5 bases and J by 7 bases. The CDR3 runs to 15 residues. CDR1 and CDR2 (germline): MNHEY, SVGAGI. CDR3 in amino acids: CASSVPRTGGRGYTF. The CDR3 DNA reads TGTGCCAGCAGTGTCCCGCGGACAGGGGGCCGTGGCTACACCTTC.

The chain combines TRBV11-2 with TRBJ2-7, with 8 positions matching TRBD1. The germline gives CDR1 SGHAT, CDR2 FQNNGV. This CDR3 has 15 residues. The V and J ends lost 5 bases and 1 base, in that order; junction bases with no gene match: 7. CDR3 region: CASSRQGARSYEQYF. Written as DNA, the CDR3 is TGTGCCAGCAGCCGGCAGGGGGCACGTTCCTACGAGCAGTACTTC. The full variable domain, its missing parts supplied by reference TRBV11-2 and TRBJ2-7, is EAGVAQSPRYKIIEKRQSVAFWCNPISGHATLYWYQQILGQGPKLLIQFQNNGVVDDSQLPKDRFSAERLKGVDSTLKIQPAKLEDSAVYLCASSRQGARSYEQYFGPGTRLTVT.

J is TRBJ1-1 and V is TRBV10-3, with no clear D. V shed 8 bases and J shed 5 bases, with 9 bases lying between them. This CDR3 has 11 residues. The germline gives CDR1 ENHRY, CDR2 SYGVKD. DNA for the CDR3: TGTGCCATCGTGGAGGGAACTGAAGCTTTCTTT. As protein: CAIVEGTEAFF.

The V and J genes are TRBV5-4 and TRBJ2-7; a weak D match, TRBD1 (8 bases). CDR3 length: 15 residues. The germline V gene encodes CDR1 SGHNT and CDR2 YYREEE (reference sequence). Trimming removed 4 bases at V and 7 bases at J, with 21 bases between. The CDR3 region is CASSPGGQGAREQYF. The DNA of the CDR3 is TGTGCCAGCAGCCCGGGGGGCCAGGGGGCACGGGAGCAGTACTTC.

The CDR3 region is CASSRTENYGYTF. The CDR3 DNA reads TGTGCCAGCAGCCGAACCGAGAACTATGGCTACACCTTC. The rearrangement uses TRBV11-2 and TRBJ1-2; D is uncertain. The V and J ends lost 5 bases and 2 bases respectively, with 9 bases between them. CDR1 is SGHAT, CDR2 FQNNGV, per germline. The CDR3 loop spans 13 amino acids.

The J gene is TRBJ1-1, the V gene TRBV18, with TRBD1 as a possible D gene (5 bases). Trimming cost V 0 bases and J 1 base, with 9 bases left between them. Germline V CDR1 and CDR2: KGHSH, LQKENI. The CDR3 totals 15 residues. CDR3 in DNA: TGTGCCAGCTCACCACCACTGGGGCAGAACACTGAAGCTTTCTTT. Its translation is CASSPPLGQNTEAFF.

The chain joins TRBV5-1 to TRBJ1-6; D not resolved. Germline CDR1 reads SGHRS; CDR2 reads YFSETQ. There are 16 residues in the CDR3. Trimming removed 3 bases at V and 8 bases at J, with 18 bases between. CDR3 DNA: TGCGCCAGCAGCTCGGAGGTATCGGCGAGGGATTCACCCCTCCACTTT. Translated: CASSSEVSARDSPLHF.

This clone appeared once. V gene TRBV30 combines with J gene TRBJ2-7; D may be TRBD2 (6 bases). The V end lost 3 bases, the J end lost 2 bases, and 11 bases lay between the germline ends. Germline values: CDR1 GTSNPN, CDR2 SVGIG (reference sequence). The CDR3 is 13 amino acids. The CDR3 nucleotides read TGTGCCTGGAGGGTCGGAGGGACCTACGAGCAGTACTTC. Residues: CAWRVGGTYEQYF.

The rearrangement links TRBV5-1 to TRBJ1-1, with D possibly TRBD1 on 6 matching bases. Trimming cost V 0 bases and J 10 bases, with 16 bases left between them. The germline CDR1 and CDR2 sequences are SGHRS and YFSETQ. The CDR3 length is 14 residues. CDR3 bases: TGCGCCAGCAGCTTGGAGGGGGGCGAGGCTCTAGCTTTCTTT. Amino acids: CASSLEGGEALAFF.

This clone was seen more than once but under ten times. The chain is built from TRBV9 and TRBJ2-2, with no clear D. Germline CDR1 and CDR2: SGDLS and YYNGEE. Trimming shortened V by 0 bases and J by 2 bases, and 11 bases separated the two germline ends. This CDR3 has 16 amino acids. The CDR3 spells CASSVASPKNTGELFF. The CDR3 DNA reads as TGTGCCAGCAGCGTAGCTAGTCCCAAAAACACCGGGGAGCTGTTTTTT. Using reference TRBV9 and TRBJ2-2 for the parts outside the CDR3, the full variable domain is DSGVTQTPKHLITATGQRVTLRCSPRSGDLSVYWYQQSLDQGLQFLIQYYNGEERAKGNILERFSAQQFPDLHSELNLSSLELGDSALYFCASSVASPKNTGELFFGEGSRLTVL.

This chain links TRBV19 with TRBJ1-4, with D possibly TRBD1 on 5 matching bases. Deletions cut 9 bases from V and 4 bases from J, with 15 bases between. Germline lookup yields CDR1 LNHDA and CDR2 SQIVND (reference sequence). The CDR3 is 14 amino acids. Here the CDR3 reads CASMNRLLNEKLFF. CDR3 DNA sequence: TGTGCCAGCATGAACAGGTTGCTTAATGAAAAACTGTTTTTT.

This clone has only one observation. This chain connects TRBV7-2 to TRBJ2-7; D not resolved. V shed 5 bases and J shed 2 bases, with 10 bases lying between them. Germline loops: CDR1 SGHTA, CDR2 FQGNSA. This CDR3 comprises 13 residues. For the CDR3, the DNA is TGTGCCAGCAGCCCTACGGGCCCCTACGAGCAGTACTTC. It is translated as CASSPTGPYEQYF.

This clone came up once. The chain is built from TRBV14 and TRBJ2-6, with unresolved D. The germline gives CDR1 SGHDN, CDR2 FVKESK. Trimming took off 4 bases at V and 2 bases at J, with 3 bases between the two ends. The CDR3 totals 13 residues. CDR3: CASSRTGANVLTF. The CDR3 bases are TGTGCCAGCAGCCGGACTGGGGCCAACGTCCTGACTTTC. The complete variable domain, with remaining parts taken from reference TRBV14 and TRBJ2-6, reads EAGVTQFPSHSVIEKGQTVTLRCDPISGHDNLYWYRRVMGKEIKFLLHFVKESKQDESGMPNNRFLAERTGGTYSTLKVQPAELEDSGVYFCASSRTGANVLTFGAGSRLTVL.

V is TRBV18 and J is TRBJ2-6; 7 bases align to TRBD2. The germline V gene has CDR1 KGHSH and CDR2 LQKENI. The CDR3 runs to 15 residues. The junction had 1 base not matched to a gene; V was cut back by 3 bases and J by 2 bases. The CDR3 reads CASSPAGAGANVLTF. CDR3 nucleotide sequence: TGTGCCAGCTCACCGGCGGGGGCTGGGGCCAACGTCCTGACTTTC.

V usage is TRBV2 and J usage is TRBJ2-2, with TRBD2 matching 9 bases. Germline lookup yields CDR1 SNHLY and CDR2 FYNNEI. CDR3 length equals 15 residues. V trimming: 7 bases; J trimming: 5 bases; junction bases outside the gene matches: 8. The DNA of the CDR3 is TGTGCCAGCAACGGGGCTAGCGGGATTACCGGGGAGCTGTTTTTT. This sequence encodes CASNGASGITGELFF. The entire variable domain, with the rest obtained from reference TRBV2 and TRBJ2-2, is as follows: EPEVTQTPSHQVTQMGQEVILRCVPISNHLYFYWYRQILGQKVEFLVSFYNNEISEKSEIFDDQFSVERPDGSNFTLKIRSTKLEDSAMYFCASNGASGITGELFFGEGSRLTVL.